This is a list of T cell receptor beta chains from one sample in a study of a mutant IDH1 vaccine in newly diagnosed glioma. No antigens are known for them. Using immunoSEQ multiplex PCR, the repertoire was profiled, and TCRdb retains in-frame clones only, with some absent. The repertoire holds some 54,000 clones, about 85% seen once, with 4.1% in the top ten. The sequenced sample was PBMCs, obtained from a glioma patient whose treatment included an IDH1 peptide vaccine. The receptors were gathered from a woman between 18 and 29 years old with glioma. CDR3s include the opening cysteine and the closing phenylalanine or tryptophan. A D gene is named only where the DNA matches it firmly. For some rows the clone size is stated as once, few or many, or as a class when expanded; others skip it.

cdr3_nt cdr3_aa j_call d_call clone_size v_call
TGTGCCTGGAGTGTGTGGGGGATGAGGCCTGGGGCCAACGTCCTGACTTTC CAWSVWGMRPGANVLTF TRBJ2-6 . . TRBV30
TGCGCCAGCAGCCTCCCTAGCGGGAGTGTCTACAATGAGCAGTTCTTC CASSLPSGSVYNEQFF TRBJ2-1 TRBD2 . TRBV4-1
TGTGCCAGCAGCTTATGGTCTCTGCTAGAGGGTCCCTACGAGCAGTACTTC CASSLWSLLEGPYEQYF TRBJ2-7 . . TRBV7-9
TGTGCCAGCAGTTACGGAGGGGTCACCGGGGAGCTGTTTTTT CASSYGGVTGELFF TRBJ2-2 . . TRBV6-5
TGTGCCAGTAACGGAAGGGTGGGAGGAGTCTTAGCCAAAAACATTCAGTACTTC CASNGRVGGVLAKNIQYF TRBJ2-4 . . TRBV19
TGTGCCAGCAGTGACTTGGGACCAACGGAAAACATTCAGTACTTC CASSDLGPTENIQYF TRBJ2-4 . . TRBV2
TGTGCCAGTAGTATTTCTATGAACACTGAAGCTTTCTTT CASSISMNTEAFF TRBJ1-1 . few TRBV19
TGTGCCATCAGTGCTGACATGAACGAGCAGTACTTC CAISADMNEQYF TRBJ2-7 . . TRBV10-3
TGTGCCAGCAGTGTGAGGGACGGAGCCTCTGGGGCCAACGTCCTGACTTTC CASSVRDGASGANVLTF TRBJ2-6 . . TRBV2
TGTGCCAGCAGCTTGGACAGGGACACTGAAGCTTTCTTT CASSLDRDTEAFF TRBJ1-1 TRBD1 once TRBV7-2
TGTGCCATCAGTGAGTCGATCGCTAGGGGGGGGGATGAGCAGTTCTTC CAISESIARGGDEQFF TRBJ2-1 . . TRBV10-3
TGTGCCAGCAGTTTCACAGGGCCTTGGCCCCAGCATTTT CASSFTGPWPQHF TRBJ1-5 . medium-sized TRBV6-5
TGTGCCAGTAGGGCACCGGGAGACACAGATACGCAGTATTTT CASRAPGDTDTQYF TRBJ2-3 . . TRBV19
TGTGCCAGCAGTGAGGGGACAGGGTTAATCTATGGCTACACCTTC CASSEGTGLIYGYTF TRBJ1-2 TRBD1 . TRBV27
TGTGCTAGTGGTTTTTTCGGAGGAGCTAATGAAAAACTGTTTTTT CASGFFGGANEKLFF TRBJ1-4 . . TRBV12-5
TGTGCCAGCAGCCCTAAGGTACCAGGGCGCGGTAACTATGGCTACACCTTC CASSPKVPGRGNYGYTF TRBJ1-2 . once TRBV7-8
TGTGCCAGCAGCTTGGTCGGCCAGCAAAATTCACCCCTCCACTTT CASSLVGQQNSPLHF TRBJ1-6 . . TRBV7-8
TGTGCCAGCAGCAACCTTATTAATGAGCAGTTCTTC CASSNLINEQFF TRBJ2-1 . . TRBV7-9
TGTGCCAGCAGCCGGGACAGCCACACTGAAGCTTTCTTT CASSRDSHTEAFF TRBJ1-1 TRBD1 . TRBV6-1
TGTGCCAGCAGCTTAGGGGCGGGGGCCTACGAGCAGTACTTC CASSLGAGAYEQYF TRBJ2-7 TRBD2 . TRBV5-5
TGCGCCAGCAGCTTGGGGCCGGGTTTAAGCTCCTACGAGCAGTACTTC CASSLGPGLSSYEQYF TRBJ2-7 . . TRBV5-1
TGTGCCAGCAGTTATCGGGGGGCAGGGATGAACACTGAAGCTTTCTTT CASSYRGAGMNTEAFF TRBJ1-1 . . TRBV6-5